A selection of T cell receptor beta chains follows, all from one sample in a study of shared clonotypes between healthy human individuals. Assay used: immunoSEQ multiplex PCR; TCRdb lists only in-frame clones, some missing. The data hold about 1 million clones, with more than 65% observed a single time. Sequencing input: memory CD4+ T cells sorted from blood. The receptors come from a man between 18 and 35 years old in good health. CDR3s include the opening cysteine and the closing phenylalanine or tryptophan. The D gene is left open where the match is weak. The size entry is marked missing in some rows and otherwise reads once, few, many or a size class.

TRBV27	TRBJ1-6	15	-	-	TGTGCCAGCAGTCCCGAGGGAACCTATAATTCACCCCTCCACTTT	CASSPEGTYNSPLHF
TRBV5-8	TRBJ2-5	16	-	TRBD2	TGTGCCAGCAGCTTGTTTAGCGGGGGTAACCAAGAGACCCAGTACTTC	CASSLFSGGNQETQYF
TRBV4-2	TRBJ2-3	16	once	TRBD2	TGTGCCAGCAGCCCGGTAGGACTAGCGGGGGTAAATACGCAGTATTTT	CASSPVGLAGVNTQYF
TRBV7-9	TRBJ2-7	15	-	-	TGTGCCAGCAGCTTAATTGGACCGACCCAGGTTGAGCAGTACTTC	CASSLIGPTQVEQYF
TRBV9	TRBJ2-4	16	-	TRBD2	TGTGCCAGCAGCCCAGGGACTAGCGGGGGGTTAAACATTCAGTACTTC	CASSPGTSGGLNIQYF
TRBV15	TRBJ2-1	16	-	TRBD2	TGTGCCACCAGCAGTGTGAGCGGGAGCTCCTACAATGAGCAGTTCTTC	CATSSVSGSSYNEQFF
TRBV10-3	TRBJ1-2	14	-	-	TGTGCCATCAGTGAGGGCAGAACTCGCTATGGCTACACCTTC	CAISEGRTRYGYTF
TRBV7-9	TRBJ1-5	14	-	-	TGTGCCAGCAGCTTCGCCCCTAGCAATCAGCCCCAGCATTTT	CASSFAPSNQPQHF
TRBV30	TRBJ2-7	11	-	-	TGTGCCTGGAGTGGGTCCTACGAGCAGTACTTC	CAWSGSYEQYF
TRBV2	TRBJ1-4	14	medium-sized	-	TGTGCCAGCAGGGGGACGGCAGTGGCTGAAAAACTGTTTTTT	CASRGTAVAEKLFF
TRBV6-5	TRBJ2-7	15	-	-	TGTGCCAGCAGACCCCGGGACGGATATACCTACGAGCAGTACTTC	CASRPRDGYTYEQYF
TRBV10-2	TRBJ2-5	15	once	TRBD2	TGCGCCAGCAGTGAGTCGGTAGCGGGGCAAGAGACCCAGTACTTC	CASSESVAGQETQYF
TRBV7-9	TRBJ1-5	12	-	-	TGTGCCAGCAGCTCCTTGAATCAGCCCCAGCATTTT	CASSSLNQPQHF
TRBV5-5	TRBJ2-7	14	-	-	TGTGCCAGCAGCTTGGTCGGCCCCTCCTACGAGCAGTACTTC	CASSLVGPSYEQYF
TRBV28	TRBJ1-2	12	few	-	TGTGCCAGCAGTTTTACAGACTATGGCTACACCTTC	CASSFTDYGYTF
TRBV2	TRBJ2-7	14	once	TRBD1	TGTGCCAGCAATACCGGGACAGGGGAATCCGAGCAGTACTTC	CASNTGTGESEQYF
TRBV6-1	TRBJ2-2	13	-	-	TGTGCCAGCAGTGACAGGGTTACCGGGGAGCTGTTTTTT	CASSDRVTGELFF
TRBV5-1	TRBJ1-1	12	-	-	TGCGCCAGCAGCCGGACAGTTGCTGAAGCTTTCTTT	CASSRTVAEAFF
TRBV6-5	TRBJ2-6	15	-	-	TGTGCCAGCAGTTCAGGGTTCTCTGGGGCCAACGTCCTGACTTTC	CASSSGFSGANVLTF
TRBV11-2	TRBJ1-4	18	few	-	TGTGCCAGCAGCTTAGCAAGTAACCGTCTTGGGGCTAATGAAAAACTGTTTTTT	CASSLASNRLGANEKLFF
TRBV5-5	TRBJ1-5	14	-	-	TGTGCCAGCAGCTTGTTGACAGTCGAACAGCCCCAGCATTTT	CASSLLTVEQPQHF
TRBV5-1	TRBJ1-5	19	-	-	TGCGCCAGCAGCTTCGGTCTCTTTACAGGTTCCTATAGCAATCAGCCCCAGCATTTT	CASSFGLFTGSYSNQPQHF
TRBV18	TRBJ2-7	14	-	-	TGTGCCAGCTCACCCATGGGACGGCTCTACGAGCAGTACTTC	CASSPMGRLYEQYF
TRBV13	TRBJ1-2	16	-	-	TGTGCCAGCAGCGTTAAATTTACCGGGACGGATTATGGCTACACCTTC	CASSVKFTGTDYGYTF
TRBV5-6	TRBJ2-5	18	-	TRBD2	TGTGCCAGCAGCCAGGGACTAGCGGGGGGCCCCCCCCAAGAGACCCAGTACTTC	CASSQGLAGGPPQETQYF
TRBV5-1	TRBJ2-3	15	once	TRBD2	TGCGCCAGCCGACTTACAGGCGGGGGGTCAGATACGCAGTATTTT	CASRLTGGGSDTQYF
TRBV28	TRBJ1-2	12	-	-	TGTGCCAGCAGTTGGACCCTTGGGGGCTACACCTTC	CASSWTLGGYTF
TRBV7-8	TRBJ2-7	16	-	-	TGTGCCAGCAGCTTATTTGGGGTTAGCGCGCCCTACGAGCAGTACTTC	CASSLFGVSAPYEQYF